This TCR beta chain was captured in a study of chemoradiotherapy in HPV16-positive cancers. The table came from immunoSEQ multiplex PCR; TCRdb's copy has only in-frame clones and leaves some out. Found here are approximately 15,000 clones, about 91% of them singletons; the top ten hold about 3.5%. Of note for this clone: Its antigen is undetermined.

There are 18 residues in the CDR3. V was clipped by 0 bases and J by 2 bases, with 20 bases between them. CDR1 is LGHNT, CDR2 FRNRAP, per germline. Study-wide results and caveats: Better recurrence-free survival went with HPV-responsive T-cell expansion in HPV16-positive patients.

This chain links TRBV12-5 with TRBJ2-7; no firm D call. The input for sequencing was blood, taken from a patient who underwent chemoradiotherapy. The clonotype originates from a human donor with HPV-associated anogenital cancer. The CDR3: CASGLVIRVGYLPYEQYF. DNA of the CDR3: TGTGCTAGTGGTTTGGTAATTCGAGTTGGCTACCTCCCCTACGAGCAGTACTTC.